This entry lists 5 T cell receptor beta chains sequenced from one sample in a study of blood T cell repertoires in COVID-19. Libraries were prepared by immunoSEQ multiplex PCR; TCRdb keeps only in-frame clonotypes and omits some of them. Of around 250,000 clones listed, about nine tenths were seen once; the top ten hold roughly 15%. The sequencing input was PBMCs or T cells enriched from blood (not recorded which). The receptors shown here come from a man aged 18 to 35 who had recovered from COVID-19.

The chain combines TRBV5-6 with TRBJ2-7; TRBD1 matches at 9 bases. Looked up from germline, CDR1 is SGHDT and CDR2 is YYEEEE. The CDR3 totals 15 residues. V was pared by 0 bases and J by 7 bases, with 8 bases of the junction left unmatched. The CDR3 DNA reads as TGTGCCAGCAGCTTGGTGGGACAGGGACGAGGGGAGCAGTACTTC. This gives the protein CASSLVGQGRGEQYF.

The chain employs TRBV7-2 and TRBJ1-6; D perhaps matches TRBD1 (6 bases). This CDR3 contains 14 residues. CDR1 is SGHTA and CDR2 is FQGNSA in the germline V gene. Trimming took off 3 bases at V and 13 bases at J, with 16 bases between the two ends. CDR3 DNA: TGTGCCAGCAGCTTTCCGCAGGGGCCGTTGCCCCTCCACTTT. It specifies CASSFPQGPLPLHF.

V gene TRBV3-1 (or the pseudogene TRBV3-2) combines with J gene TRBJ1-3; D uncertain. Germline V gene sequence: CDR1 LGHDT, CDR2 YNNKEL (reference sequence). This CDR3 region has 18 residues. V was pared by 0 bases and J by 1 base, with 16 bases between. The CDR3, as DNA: TGTGCCAGCAGCCAAGATCTCCGACGGGAGTTGTCTGGAAACACCATATATTTT. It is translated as CASSQDLRRELSGNTIYF.

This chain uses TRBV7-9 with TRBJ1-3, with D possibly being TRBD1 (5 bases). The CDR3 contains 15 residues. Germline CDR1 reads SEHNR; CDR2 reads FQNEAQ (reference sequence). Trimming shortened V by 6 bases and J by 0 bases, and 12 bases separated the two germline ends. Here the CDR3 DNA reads TGTGCCAGCAGGAAGGCAGGGATCTCTGGAAACACCATATATTTT. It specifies CASRKAGISGNTIYF.

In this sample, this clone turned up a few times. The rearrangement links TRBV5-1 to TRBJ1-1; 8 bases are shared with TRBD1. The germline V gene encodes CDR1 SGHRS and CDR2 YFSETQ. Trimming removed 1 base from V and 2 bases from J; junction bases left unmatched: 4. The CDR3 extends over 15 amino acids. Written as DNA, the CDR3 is TGCGCCAGCAGCTTGCAAGGACAGGGTAACACTGAAGCTTTCTTT. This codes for CASSLQGQGNTEAFF.